The 7 T cell receptor beta chains below all came from one sample that was sequenced in a study of T cells expressing NK-cell markers. Reprocessing the 5' RACE reads, TCRdb reports a single entry for every CDR3 protein and omits DNA. This sample contains 150,000 to 180,000 distinct CDR3 sequences. Source material: blood T cells: a sorted CD56 or NKG2C T cell subset, CD4+ or CD8+ T cells, or bulk PBMC T cells (not recorded which). Receptors were obtained from a woman in her forties or fifties in good health.

The V gene is TRBV3-1, the J gene TRBJ1-1; TCRdb returns TRBD1, unconfirmable since there is no DNA. Germline V CDR1 and CDR2: LGHDT, YNNKEL (reference sequence). This CDR3 has 16 residues. The CDR3: CASSQVTGPRGAEAFF.

The CDR3 reads CASSRPGQGLRRAFF. The chain is built from TRBV7-9 and TRBJ1-1; lacking DNA, the TRBD1 call made by TCRdb goes unchecked. This CDR3 spans 15 amino acids. The V gene's germline CDR1 is SEHNR and CDR2 FQNEAQ (reference sequence).

The gene calls are TRBV3-1 and TRBJ2-7. This CDR3 spans 14 amino acids. The germline V gene encodes CDR1 LGHDT and CDR2 YNNKEL (reference sequence). CDR3 in amino acids: CASSQDSGIDEQYF.

CDR3 region: CASSQDPVTEAFF. This chain links TRBV4-1 with TRBJ1-1. The CDR3 runs 13 residues. Germline V gene data show CDR1 as MGHRA and CDR2 as YSYEKL.

This chain connects TRBV2 to TRBJ2-3; checking the TCRdb D call of TRBD2 is not possible without DNA. The V gene's germline CDR1 is SNHLY and CDR2 FYNNEI. The length of the CDR3 is 14 residues. CDR3 sequence reads: CASRETRGRDTQYF. Looking up the rest from reference TRBV2 and TRBJ2-3 gives the full variable domain: EPEVTQTPSHQVTQMGQEVILRCVPISNHLYFYWYRQILGQKVEFLVSFYNNEISEKSEIFDDQFSVERPDGSNFTLKIRSTKLEDSAMYFCASRETRGRDTQYFGPGTRLTVL.

The gene calls are TRBV9 and TRBJ2-2; TCRdb's D gene call, TRBD2, goes unchecked for lack of DNA. The CDR3 covers 15 residues. Germline assignment: CDR1 SGDLS and CDR2 YYNGEE. The CDR3 reads CASSYGRGWPGELFF. The variable domain in full, with the rest retrieved from reference TRBV9 and TRBJ2-2, is DSGVTQTPKHLITATGQRVTLRCSPRSGDLSVYWYQQSLDQGLQFLIQYYNGEERAKGNILERFSAQQFPDLHSELNLSSLELGDSALYFCASSYGRGWPGELFFGEGSRLTVL.

The V gene is TRBV7-8, the J gene TRBJ2-7; no DNA is available, so the TRBD1 call from TCRdb remains unchecked. This CDR3 has 18 residues. Per the germline V gene, CDR1 is SGHVS and CDR2 is FQNEAQ. The CDR3 sequence: CASSLAPFWQGVTYEQYF.